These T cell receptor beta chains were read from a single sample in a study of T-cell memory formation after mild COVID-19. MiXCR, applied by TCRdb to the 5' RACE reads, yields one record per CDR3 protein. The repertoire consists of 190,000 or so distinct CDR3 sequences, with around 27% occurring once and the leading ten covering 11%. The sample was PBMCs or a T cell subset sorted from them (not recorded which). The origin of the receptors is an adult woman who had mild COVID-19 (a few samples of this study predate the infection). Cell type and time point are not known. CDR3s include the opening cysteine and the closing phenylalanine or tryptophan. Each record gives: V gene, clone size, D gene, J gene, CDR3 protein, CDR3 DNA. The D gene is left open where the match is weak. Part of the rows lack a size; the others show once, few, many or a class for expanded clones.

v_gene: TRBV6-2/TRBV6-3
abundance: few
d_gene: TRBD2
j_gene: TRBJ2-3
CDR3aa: CASRGLAGEYTQYF
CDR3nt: TGTGCCAGCAGGGGACTAGCGGGAGAGTATACGCAGTATTTT

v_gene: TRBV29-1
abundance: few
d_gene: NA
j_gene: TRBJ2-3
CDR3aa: CSVALSSTYTDTQYF
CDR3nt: TGCAGCGTTGCTCTATCGAGCACATACACAGATACGCAGTATTTT

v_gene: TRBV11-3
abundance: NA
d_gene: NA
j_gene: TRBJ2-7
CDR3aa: CASSPYRAVYEQYF
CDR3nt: TGTGCCAGCAGCCCGTATAGGGCCGTCTACGAGCAGTACTTC

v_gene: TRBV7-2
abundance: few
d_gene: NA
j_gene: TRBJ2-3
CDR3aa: CASSFAGGGGTDTQYF
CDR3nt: TGTGCCAGCAGCTTCGCCGGTGGCGGCGGCACAGATACGCAGTATTTT

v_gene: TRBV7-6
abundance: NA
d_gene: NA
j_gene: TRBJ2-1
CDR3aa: CASLGAGNLNEQFF
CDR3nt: TGTGCCAGCCTGGGGGCAGGGAATTTGAATGAGCAGTTCTTC

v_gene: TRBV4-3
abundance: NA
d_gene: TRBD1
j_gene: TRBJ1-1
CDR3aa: CASSLGQGFLNTEAFF
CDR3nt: TGCGCCAGCAGCCTGGGACAGGGGTTCCTCAACACTGAAGCTTTCTTT

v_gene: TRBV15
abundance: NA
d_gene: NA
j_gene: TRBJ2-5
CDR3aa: CATSRDRSAETQYF
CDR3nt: TGTGCCACCAGCAGAGATCGGAGCGCCGAGACCCAGTACTTC

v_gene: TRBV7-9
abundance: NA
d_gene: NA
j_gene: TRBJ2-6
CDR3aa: CASSSQASGANVLTF
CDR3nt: TGTGCCAGCAGCTCACAAGCCTCTGGGGCCAACGTCCTGACTTTC

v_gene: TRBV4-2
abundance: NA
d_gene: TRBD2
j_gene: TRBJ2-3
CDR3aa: CASSQDSSGGSTDTQYF
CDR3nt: TGTGCCAGCAGCCAAGATTCTTCGGGGGGAAGCACAGATACGCAGTATTTT

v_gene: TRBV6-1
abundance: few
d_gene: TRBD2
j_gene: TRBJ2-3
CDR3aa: CASSEASGGRGGTQYF
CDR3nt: TGTGCCAGCAGTGAGGCTAGCGGGGGGAGGGGCGGTACGCAGTATTTT

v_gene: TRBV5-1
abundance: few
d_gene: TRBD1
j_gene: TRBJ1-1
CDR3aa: CASSSARGLGTEAFF
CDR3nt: TGCGCCAGCAGCTCGGCCAGGGGGCTCGGCACTGAAGCTTTCTTT

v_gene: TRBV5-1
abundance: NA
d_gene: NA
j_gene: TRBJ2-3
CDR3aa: CASSLSVDTQYF
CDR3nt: TGCGCCAGCAGCTTAAGTGTAGATACGCAGTATTTT

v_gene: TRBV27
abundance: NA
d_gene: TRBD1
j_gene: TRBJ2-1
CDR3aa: CASSLDGTDYNEQFF
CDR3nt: TGTGCCAGCAGTCTGGATGGGACAGATTACAATGAGCAGTTCTTC

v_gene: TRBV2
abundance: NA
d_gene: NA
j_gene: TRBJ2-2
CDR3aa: CASTSTGTGELFF
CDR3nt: TGTGCCAGCACCTCCACAGGGACCGGGGAGCTGTTTTTT

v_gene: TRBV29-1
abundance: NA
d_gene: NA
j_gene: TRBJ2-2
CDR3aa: CSVLGHLNTGELFF
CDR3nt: TGCAGCGTTCTCGGACATCTGAACACCGGGGAGCTGTTTTTT

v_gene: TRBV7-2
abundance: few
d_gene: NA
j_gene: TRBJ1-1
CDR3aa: CASSLAALPGLIEAFF
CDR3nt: TGTGCCAGCAGCTTAGCGGCCCTGCCAGGGTTGATTGAAGCTTTCTTT

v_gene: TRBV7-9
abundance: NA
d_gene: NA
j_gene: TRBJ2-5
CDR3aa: CASSWGSTLQETQYF
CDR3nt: TGTGCCAGCAGCTGGGGGAGTACGTTACAAGAGACCCAGTACTTC

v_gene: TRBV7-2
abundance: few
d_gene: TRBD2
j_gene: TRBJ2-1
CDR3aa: CASSLARLATHNEQFF
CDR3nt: TGTGCCAGCAGCTTAGCGCGACTAGCGACTCACAATGAGCAGTTCTTC

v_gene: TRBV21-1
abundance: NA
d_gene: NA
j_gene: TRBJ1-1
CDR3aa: CASSKEGGRPNTEAFF
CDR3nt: TGTGCCAGCAGCAAAGAGGGCGGCAGACCGAACACTGAAGCTTTCTTT

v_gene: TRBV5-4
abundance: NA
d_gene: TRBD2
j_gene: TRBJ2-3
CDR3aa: CASSHSGLAGAFVPDTQYF
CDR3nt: TGTGCCAGCAGCCACTCGGGACTAGCGGGAGCGTTCGTCCCAGATACGCAGTATTTT

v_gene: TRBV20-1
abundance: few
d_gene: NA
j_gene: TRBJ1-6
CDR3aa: CSARTLASPLHF
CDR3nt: TGCAGTGCTAGGACACTGGCCTCACCCCTCCACTTT

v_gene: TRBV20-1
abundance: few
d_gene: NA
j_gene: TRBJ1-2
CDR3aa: CSAIGPSDYGYTF
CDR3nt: TGCAGTGCTATAGGCCCGTCGGACTATGGCTACACCTTC

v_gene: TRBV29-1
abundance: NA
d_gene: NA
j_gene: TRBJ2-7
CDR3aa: CSVVLTGSSYEQYF
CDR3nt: TGCAGCGTTGTATTGACGGGCAGCTCCTACGAGCAGTACTTC

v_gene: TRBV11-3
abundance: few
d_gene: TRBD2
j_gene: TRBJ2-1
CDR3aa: CASSTGLAGAGEQFF
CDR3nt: TGTGCCAGCAGCACAGGACTAGCGGGAGCTGGGGAGCAGTTCTTC

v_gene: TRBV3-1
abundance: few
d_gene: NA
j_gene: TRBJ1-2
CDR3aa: CASNEGKTYGYTF
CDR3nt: TGTGCCAGCAATGAGGGAAAAACCTATGGCTACACCTTC

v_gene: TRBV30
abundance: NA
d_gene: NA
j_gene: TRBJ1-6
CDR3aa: CAWIAKAGSPLHF
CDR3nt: TGTGCCTGGATTGCAAAGGCGGGTTCACCCCTCCACTTT

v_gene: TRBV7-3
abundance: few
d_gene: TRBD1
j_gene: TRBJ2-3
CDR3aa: CASSLGQGGADTQYF
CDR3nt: TGTGCCAGCAGTCTCGGACAGGGCGGGGCAGATACGCAGTATTTT

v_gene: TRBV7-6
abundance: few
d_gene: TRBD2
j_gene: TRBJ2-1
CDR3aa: CASGLAGEDEQFF
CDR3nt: TGTGCCAGCGGGCTAGCGGGAGAGGATGAGCAGTTCTTC

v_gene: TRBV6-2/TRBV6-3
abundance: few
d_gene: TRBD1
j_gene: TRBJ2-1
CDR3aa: CATLRDRANEQFF
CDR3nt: TGTGCCACCCTCCGGGACAGGGCGAATGAGCAGTTCTTC

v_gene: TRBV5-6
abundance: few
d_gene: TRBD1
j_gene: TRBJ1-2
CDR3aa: CASSPDRGYGGYTF
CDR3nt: TGTGCCAGCAGCCCGGACAGGGGATACGGGGGCTACACCTTC

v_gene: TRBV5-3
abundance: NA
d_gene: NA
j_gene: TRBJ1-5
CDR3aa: CARTPSPGAGGNQPQHF
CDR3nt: TGTGCCAGAACCCCGAGTCCTGGGGCAGGCGGCAATCAGCCCCAGCATTTT

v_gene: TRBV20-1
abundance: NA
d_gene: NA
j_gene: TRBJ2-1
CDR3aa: CSAPHAYNEQFF
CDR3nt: TGCAGTGCTCCCCACGCCTACAATGAGCAGTTCTTC

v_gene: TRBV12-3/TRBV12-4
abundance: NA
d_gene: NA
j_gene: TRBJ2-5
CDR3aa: CASSFLSDYGETQYF
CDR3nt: TGTGCCAGCAGTTTTCTGTCGGATTACGGTGAGACCCAGTACTTC